This entry is about one TCR beta chain. This entry belongs to a study of cytomegalovirus exposure and HLA in healthy donors. The primer mix had 60 Vbeta and 13 Jbeta primers. Using immunoSEQ multiplex PCR, the repertoire was profiled, and TCRdb retains in-frame clones only, with some absent. This sample has roughly 160,000 clones, with around 80% found just once. Sequenced input: PBMCs. The source is a man aged 35 to 55 in good health and CMV-seronegative.

The CDR3 region is CASSQDRSYGYTF. In nucleotides, the CDR3 is TGCGCCAGCAGCCAAGATCGCAGCTATGGCTACACCTTC. V usage is TRBV4-1 and J usage is TRBJ1-2; D not certain. The CDR3 totals 13 residues. Germline lookup yields CDR1 MGHRA and CDR2 YSYEKL. The V end was cut by 0 bases, the J end by 4 bases, with 6 bases between.